This TCR beta chain originates from a study of long-term antiretroviral therapy in people with HIV. The study, taken as a whole, reports: Whichever time point was examined, clones expanded before ART dominated the repertoire. Upon ART, diversity increased but remained lower than transplant donor controls.

Before DNA extraction, roughly 0.85-10 million cryopreserved PBMC were held in the samples. Comments on this clone: Its antigen is as yet unknown.

This CDR3 comprises 16 residues. Trimming pared 4 bases from V and 4 bases from J, leaving 19 bases between. Germline CDR1 LGHNT, CDR2 FRNRAP. Sequencing relied on immunoSEQ assay v3.0, run at survey level. Here immunoSEQ multiplex PCR was the method, and the copy in TCRdb shows in-frame clones only, minus some. The sample lists around 16,000 clones, approximately 81% occurring once. The specimen was unsorted PBMCs, collected 0.5 years after starting antiretroviral therapy. The TCR sequence derives from a woman aged 40 to 49 with HIV. The V call is TRBV12-5, the J call TRBJ2-5, with D perhaps matching TRBD1 (7 bases). CDR3 nucleotides: TGTGCTAGTGGTTGGGGGGACAGACCTCATGGAGAGACCCAGTACTTC. Translating it yields CASGWGDRPHGETQYF.